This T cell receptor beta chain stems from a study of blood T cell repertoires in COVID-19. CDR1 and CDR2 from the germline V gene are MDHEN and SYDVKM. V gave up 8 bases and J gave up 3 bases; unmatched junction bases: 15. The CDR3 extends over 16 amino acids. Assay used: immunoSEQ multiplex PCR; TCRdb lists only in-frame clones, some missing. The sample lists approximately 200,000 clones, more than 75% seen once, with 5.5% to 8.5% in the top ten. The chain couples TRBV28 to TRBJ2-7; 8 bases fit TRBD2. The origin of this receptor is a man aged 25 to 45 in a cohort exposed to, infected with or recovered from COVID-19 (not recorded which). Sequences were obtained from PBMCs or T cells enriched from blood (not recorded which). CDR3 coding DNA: TGTGCCAGCGGCCCCCAGGGTAGCGGGACCCTCTACGAGCAGTACTTC. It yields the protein CASGPQGSGTLYEQYF.